This TCR beta chain was retrieved from a study of T cells after yellow fever vaccination. Overall study: Preparing low-cell-number fractions relied on SMART-Seq v4 Ultra Low Input. The study's findings and limits: The CD4 and CD8 compartments had a small share of their clonotypes in common. At 95% to 98% for CD4 and around 91% for CD8, most primary-vaccination clones showed up again after the booster.

The CDR3 contains 13 residues. V was shortened by 7 bases and J by 5 bases, with 13 bases between the two germline ends. At least ten counts were recorded for this clonotype. Its antigen is still unknown. A universal primer site and UMIs were added as TCR cDNA was made by 5'RACE template switching. One entry per CDR3 protein results from TCRdb running MiXCR on the 5' RACE reads. The sample has 100,000 to 150,000 distinct CDR3 sequences; approximately 7% are singletons. This chain uses TRBV12-3 or TRBV12-4 with TRBJ2-3, with TRBD1 as a possible D gene (7 bases). The sample in question was CD4+ T cells sorted from PBMCs, obtained 10 days after the first yellow fever vaccination. The TCR comes from a man aged 18 to 30 who received the YFV17D yellow fever vaccine. The CDR3 DNA is TGTGCCAGCACCTTCAGGGGGGAAGATACGCAGTATTTT. It translates to CASTFRGEDTQYF.